The rows below give T cell receptor beta chains drawn from one sample of a study of blood T cell repertoires in COVID-19. The method was immunoSEQ multiplex PCR; TCRdb's version includes in-frame clones alone and lacks a portion of them. This table has 310,000 or so clones, roughly 82% appearing once. The specimen was peripheral blood. Receptor source: a woman aged 45 to 65 with acute or convalescent COVID-19. Each CDR3 is given without its conserved first and last residue.

>TRBV3-1/TRBV3-2|TRBJ1-1
ASSPQGRSNTEAF
>TRBV30|TRBJ1-4
AWSRGAANEKLF
>TRBV5-1|TRBJ1-4
ASSTLDSPNEKLF
>TRBV28|TRBJ1-5
ASSLIGRRGQPQH
>TRBV3-1/TRBV3-2|TRBJ2-1
ASSQAISPHVF
>TRBV6-5|TRBJ2-3
ASRASSGAQY
>TRBV5-1|TRBJ2-2
ASSLTGSRSTGELF
>TRBV27|TRBJ1-4
ASSSGGAEEKLF
>TRBV5-1|TRBJ2-3
ASSSGDSLTDTQY
>TRBV4-3|TRBJ2-7
ASSQDRQGGVYEQY
>TRBV7-8|TRBJ1-2
ASSSDSSWGGYT
>TRBV23-1|TRBJ2-7
ASSPGQSSYEQY
>TRBV5-4|TRBJ1-2
ASSSTGSYNYGYT
>TRBV21-1|TRBJ1-4
ASSRQGGEKLF
>TRBV2|TRBJ1-3
ASSSLNSGNTIY
>TRBV6-1|TRBJ2-7
ASSPGLAGVYEQY
>TRBV7-8|TRBJ2-7
ASSITRYSYEQY
>TRBV20-1|TRBJ2-7
SASSAGQVPYEQY
>TRBV14|TRBJ2-1
ASSQELTGYNEQF
>TRBV6-5|TRBJ1-1
ASSYSRNTEAF
>TRBV5-6|TRBJ2-7
ASSWGPSSYEQY
>TRBV7-2|TRBJ2-2
ASSVTGIYTGELF
>TRBV25-1|TRBJ2-7
ASSEMGSFYEQY
>TRBV5-1|TRBJ1-1
ASSIPGGSEAF
>TRBV7-6|TRBJ2-1
ASSLVTREGPNEQF
>TRBV7-3|TRBJ2-1
ASSPGGGSGNEQF
>TRBV30|TRBJ1-6
AWSVAGNSPLH
>TRBV28|TRBJ2-7
ASSFLGGVVEQY
>TRBV7-9|TRBJ2-5
ASRTAPTGQETQY
>TRBV7-6|TRBJ2-3
ASSAGTGETDTQY
>TRBV5-1|TRBJ1-1
ASRTDLNTEAF
>TRBV5-1|TRBJ2-1
ASSRRTSGDEQF
>TRBV29-1|TRBJ2-5
SVRGLAGHQETQY
>TRBV6-5|TRBJ1-1
ASSYSMRGGTEAF